The sequence of this T cell receptor (beta chain) was determined in a study of blood T cell repertoires in COVID-19. The overall study: PBMCs, B-cell-depleted T cells, or T cells were the source of the cDNA or gDNA that made up the material.

The V end was cut by 0 bases, the J end by 1 base, with 2 bases between. CDR3 length: 13 residues. The germline CDR1 and CDR2 sequences are SGHRS and YFSETQ. A single count supports this clone. Per the authors' pipeline: Amplifying reference gene primers gave estimates of nucleated cell counts. Assay used: immunoSEQ multiplex PCR; TCRdb lists only in-frame clones, some missing. That table gives V, J and clone size, and the DNA gave D and trimming. Of about 95,000 clones listed, 80% to 95% are singletons. The sequenced sample was peripheral blood. This sequence originates from a woman aged 50 to 60 in a cohort sampled during active COVID-19. The rearrangement joins TRBV5-1 to TRBJ1-3; no reliable D call. The CDR3 DNA reads as TGCGCCAGCAGCTTGGCATCTGGAAACACCATATATTTT. It specifies CASSLASGNTIYF. Complete variable domain (other parts from reference TRBV5-1 and TRBJ1-3): KAGVTQTPRYLIKTRGQQVTLSCSPISGHRSVSWYQQTPGQGLQFLFEYFSETQRNKGNFPGRFSGRQFSNSRSEMNVSTLELGDSALYLCASSLASGNTIYFGEGSWLTVV.